A selection of T cell receptor beta chains follows, all from one sample in a study of shared clonotypes between healthy human individuals. Sequencing was performed with immunoSEQ multiplex PCR; in TCRdb, only in-frame clones are kept and a portion is missing. The repertoire has some 2.1 million clones, about 95% of them found once; the top ten carry around 1.1%. Material: naive CD8+ T cells sorted from blood. Source of these receptors: a man aged 18 to 30 in good health. The CDR3 runs from the conserved cysteine through the conserved F or W. D genes are given only for firm matches. Clone size is not always given. Where it is, it says once, few, many or a class for expanded clones.

j_call: TRBJ2-7
clone_size: -
v_call: TRBV5-6
d_call: TRBD2
cdr3_aa: CASSSGLARLYEQYF
cdr3_nt: TGTGCCAGCAGCTCGGGACTAGCGAGACTCTACGAGCAGTACTTC

j_call: TRBJ2-3
clone_size: -
v_call: TRBV30
d_call: -
cdr3_aa: CAWSVRGSSTDTQYF
cdr3_nt: TGTGCCTGGAGTGTTAGGGGGTCTAGCACAGATACGCAGTATTTT

j_call: TRBJ1-1
clone_size: once
v_call: TRBV10-1
d_call: -
cdr3_aa: CASSAIPAATEAFF
cdr3_nt: TGCGCCAGCAGTGCCATTCCCGCGGCCACTGAAGCTTTCTTT

j_call: TRBJ1-3
clone_size: -
v_call: TRBV6-6
d_call: TRBD1
cdr3_aa: CASSYGGTDTIYF
cdr3_nt: TGTGCCAGCAGTTACGGGGGGACAGACACCATATATTTT

j_call: TRBJ1-2
clone_size: once
v_call: TRBV6-5
d_call: -
cdr3_aa: CASSYSTVNRGYTF
cdr3_nt: TGTGCCAGCAGTTACTCTACAGTTAATCGCGGCTACACCTTC

j_call: TRBJ2-7
clone_size: -
v_call: TRBV7-8
d_call: TRBD2
cdr3_aa: CASSPSSGRASYEQYF
cdr3_nt: TGTGCCAGCAGCCCCAGCAGCGGGAGGGCCTCCTACGAGCAGTACTTC

j_call: TRBJ2-5
clone_size: once
v_call: TRBV5-1
d_call: TRBD1
cdr3_aa: CASSFGQGEFETQYF
cdr3_nt: TGCGCCAGCAGCTTTGGACAGGGGGAGTTTGAGACCCAGTACTTC

j_call: TRBJ1-2
clone_size: -
v_call: TRBV19
d_call: TRBD1
cdr3_aa: CASQDWGQTAEGSFYGYTF
cdr3_nt: TGTGCCAGCCAAGACTGGGGACAGACGGCAGAGGGAAGTTTTTATGGCTACACCTTC

j_call: TRBJ1-1
clone_size: -
v_call: TRBV4-1
d_call: -
cdr3_aa: CASSQHRLNTEAFF
cdr3_nt: TGCGCCAGCAGCCAACATAGGTTAAACACTGAAGCTTTCTTT

j_call: TRBJ2-2
clone_size: -
v_call: TRBV9
d_call: -
cdr3_aa: CASSLNRDTNTGELFF
cdr3_nt: TGTGCCAGCAGCCTGAACAGGGATACGAACACCGGGGAGCTGTTTTTT

j_call: TRBJ1-4
clone_size: -
v_call: TRBV30
d_call: -
cdr3_aa: CAWNQAGEATNEKLFF
cdr3_nt: TGTGCCTGGAACCAGGCAGGCGAAGCAACTAATGAAAAACTGTTTTTT

j_call: TRBJ2-7
clone_size: -
v_call: TRBV27
d_call: TRBD1
cdr3_aa: CASGQGWYEQYF
cdr3_nt: TGTGCCAGCGGACAGGGTTGGTACGAGCAGTACTTC

j_call: TRBJ2-7
clone_size: -
v_call: TRBV5-1
d_call: -
cdr3_aa: CASSLVPQSSYEQYF
cdr3_nt: TGCGCCAGCAGCTTGGTGCCGCAGAGCTCCTACGAGCAGTACTTC

j_call: TRBJ2-5
clone_size: -
v_call: TRBV4-2
d_call: -
cdr3_aa: CASSQVLSYQETQYF
cdr3_nt: TGTGCCAGCAGCCAAGTTTTATCGTACCAAGAGACCCAGTACTTC

j_call: TRBJ2-7
clone_size: -
v_call: TRBV11-2
d_call: TRBD2
cdr3_aa: CASSLDGDRGLAVYEQYF
cdr3_nt: TGTGCCAGCAGCTTAGACGGCGATAGGGGACTAGCGGTCTACGAGCAGTACTTC

j_call: TRBJ2-2
clone_size: -
v_call: TRBV7-2
d_call: -
cdr3_aa: CASSLGSGHMIGELFF
cdr3_nt: TGTGCCAGCAGCTTGGGTTCGGGACACATGATCGGGGAGCTGTTTTTT

j_call: TRBJ2-7
clone_size: -
v_call: TRBV27
d_call: TRBD1
cdr3_aa: CASSPRDSILEQYF
cdr3_nt: TGTGCCAGCAGTCCCCGGGACAGTATTTTAGAGCAGTACTTC

j_call: TRBJ1-4
clone_size: -
v_call: TRBV7-6
d_call: TRBD1
cdr3_aa: CASSLDPGGREKLFF
cdr3_nt: TGTGCCAGCAGCTTAGATCCAGGGGGTCGGGAAAAACTGTTTTTT

j_call: TRBJ2-2
clone_size: -
v_call: TRBV4-1
d_call: -
cdr3_aa: CASSQYNGELFF
cdr3_nt: TGCGCCAGCAGCCAATACAACGGGGAGCTGTTTTTT

j_call: TRBJ2-1
clone_size: few
v_call: TRBV7-9
d_call: -
cdr3_aa: CASSLAQGNNEQFF
cdr3_nt: TGTGCCAGCAGCTTAGCGCAGGGAAACAATGAGCAGTTCTTC

j_call: TRBJ1-6
clone_size: -
v_call: TRBV19
d_call: -
cdr3_aa: CASSTRTEPSDSPLHF
cdr3_nt: TGTGCCAGTAGTACCCGGACAGAGCCTTCGGATTCACCCCTCCACTTT

j_call: TRBJ2-7
clone_size: -
v_call: TRBV6-6
d_call: -
cdr3_aa: CASSLGLPSSYEQYF
cdr3_nt: TGTGCCAGCAGCTTAGGACTACCGAGCTCCTACGAGCAGTACTTC

j_call: TRBJ2-2
clone_size: -
v_call: TRBV28
d_call: -
cdr3_aa: CASSLLEGENTGELFF
cdr3_nt: TGTGCCAGCAGTTTACTTGAGGGGGAGAACACCGGGGAGCTGTTTTTT

j_call: TRBJ2-2
clone_size: -
v_call: TRBV5-8
d_call: TRBD1
cdr3_aa: CASSSRTGGLAGELFF
cdr3_nt: TGTGCCAGCAGCTCGAGGACAGGGGGTCTGGCCGGGGAGCTGTTTTTT

j_call: TRBJ2-1
clone_size: -
v_call: TRBV4-3
d_call: -
cdr3_aa: CASSQDKSGNEQFF
cdr3_nt: TGCGCCAGCAGCCAAGATAAGAGCGGCAATGAGCAGTTCTTC

j_call: TRBJ1-1
clone_size: -
v_call: TRBV19
d_call: -
cdr3_aa: CASTPERLNTEAFF
cdr3_nt: TGTGCCAGTACCCCCGAGAGGCTAAACACTGAAGCTTTCTTT

j_call: TRBJ2-7
clone_size: -
v_call: TRBV11-2
d_call: -
cdr3_aa: CASSFNLLSYEQYF
cdr3_nt: TGTGCCAGCAGCTTCAACCTCTTATCCTACGAGCAGTACTTC

j_call: TRBJ1-5
clone_size: -
v_call: TRBV11-1
d_call: TRBD1
cdr3_aa: CASSPGGRQPQHF
cdr3_nt: TGTGCCAGCAGCCCAGGGGGGCGGCAGCCCCAGCATTTT

j_call: TRBJ2-7
clone_size: -
v_call: TRBV6-6
d_call: TRBD2
cdr3_aa: CASSGSGSSYEQYF
cdr3_nt: TGTGCCAGCAGTGGTAGCGGGAGCTCCTACGAGCAGTACTTC

j_call: TRBJ2-7
clone_size: -
v_call: TRBV9
d_call: -
cdr3_aa: CASSVSPGAYEQYF
cdr3_nt: TGTGCCAGCAGCGTATCTCCCGGGGCCTACGAGCAGTACTTC

j_call: TRBJ1-2
clone_size: once
v_call: TRBV28
d_call: -
cdr3_aa: CASSFGSPVYGYTF
cdr3_nt: TGTGCCAGCAGTTTTGGTTCCCCTGTCTATGGCTACACCTTC

j_call: TRBJ1-1
clone_size: -
v_call: TRBV2
d_call: -
cdr3_aa: CASSADRRRTEAFF
cdr3_nt: TGTGCCAGCAGTGCCGACAGGAGGCGGACTGAAGCTTTCTTT

j_call: TRBJ2-5
clone_size: -
v_call: TRBV25-1
d_call: TRBD1
cdr3_aa: CASARGLWETQYF
cdr3_nt: TGTGCCAGCGCCAGGGGGCTCTGGGAGACCCAGTACTTC

j_call: TRBJ2-7
clone_size: -
v_call: TRBV29-1
d_call: TRBD1
cdr3_aa: CSAGQAYEQYF
cdr3_nt: TGCAGCGCGGGACAGGCTTACGAGCAGTACTTC

j_call: TRBJ1-1
clone_size: once
v_call: TRBV30
d_call: -
cdr3_aa: CAWSVFTYTEAFF
cdr3_nt: TGTGCCTGGAGTGTGTTCACGTACACTGAAGCTTTCTTT

j_call: TRBJ2-7
clone_size: -
v_call: TRBV9
d_call: -
cdr3_aa: CASSPRGRGGEQYF
cdr3_nt: TGTGCCAGCAGCCCCCGTGGCAGGGGGGGCGAGCAGTACTTC

j_call: TRBJ1-6
clone_size: -
v_call: TRBV7-2
d_call: TRBD1
cdr3_aa: CASSFQGVADLVSPLHF
cdr3_nt: TGTGCCAGCAGCTTCCAGGGGGTGGCCGACCTAGTTTCACCCCTCCACTTT

j_call: TRBJ1-2
clone_size: -
v_call: TRBV10-3
d_call: -
cdr3_aa: CAISESPQRRYGYTF
cdr3_nt: TGTGCCATCAGTGAGTCGCCACAGAGGCGGTATGGCTACACCTTC

j_call: TRBJ1-6
clone_size: -
v_call: TRBV4-1
d_call: -
cdr3_aa: CASSQGATLYNSPLHF
cdr3_nt: TGCGCCAGCAGCCAAGGGGCAACTCTTTATAATTCACCCCTCCACTTT

j_call: TRBJ2-5
clone_size: -
v_call: TRBV21-1
d_call: -
cdr3_aa: CASSPRTGKETQYF
cdr3_nt: TGTGCCAGCAGCCCGCGGACAGGGAAAGAGACCCAGTACTTC

j_call: TRBJ1-1
clone_size: few
v_call: TRBV27
d_call: -
cdr3_aa: CASSLVGPGGTEAFF
cdr3_nt: TGTGCCAGCAGTTTGGTCGGTCCAGGTGGCACTGAAGCTTTCTTT

j_call: TRBJ1-1
clone_size: -
v_call: TRBV18
d_call: -
cdr3_aa: CASSPYGELGEAFF
cdr3_nt: TGTGCCAGCTCACCCTATGGGGAATTAGGTGAAGCTTTCTTT

j_call: TRBJ1-2
clone_size: -
v_call: TRBV4-1
d_call: -
cdr3_aa: CASSPPRAYGYTF
cdr3_nt: TGCGCCAGCAGCCCCCCTAGAGCCTATGGCTACACCTTC

j_call: TRBJ2-7
clone_size: -
v_call: TRBV9
d_call: TRBD2
cdr3_aa: CASSVEPQTSASYEQYF
cdr3_nt: TGTGCCAGCAGCGTAGAACCCCAAACTAGCGCCTCCTACGAGCAGTACTTC

j_call: TRBJ2-1
clone_size: -
v_call: TRBV7-9
d_call: -
cdr3_aa: CASSLAQGRYNEQFF
cdr3_nt: TGTGCCAGCAGCTTAGCGCAGGGCCGATACAATGAGCAGTTCTTC

j_call: TRBJ2-6
clone_size: -
v_call: TRBV4-1
d_call: -
cdr3_aa: CASSPNPGLSSGANVLTF
cdr3_nt: TGCGCCAGCAGCCCAAATCCCGGACTGTCCTCTGGGGCCAACGTCCTGACTTTC

j_call: TRBJ2-1
clone_size: -
v_call: TRBV28
d_call: -
cdr3_aa: CASGGLSIDLYNEQFF
cdr3_nt: TGTGCCAGCGGAGGGCTCAGCATAGATCTTTACAATGAGCAGTTCTTC

j_call: TRBJ2-3
clone_size: -
v_call: TRBV28
d_call: TRBD2
cdr3_aa: CASSRPASGVVSTDTQYF
cdr3_nt: TGTGCCAGTAGCCGCCCGGCTAGCGGGGTAGTTAGCACAGATACGCAGTATTTT

j_call: TRBJ2-3
clone_size: -
v_call: TRBV2
d_call: -
cdr3_aa: CASSEYGGGEDTQYF
cdr3_nt: TGTGCCAGCAGTGAATATGGGGGTGGGGAAGATACGCAGTATTTT